The TCR beta chain under discussion was sequenced for a study of T cell responses to AZD1222 COVID-19 vaccine. In germline, CDR1 is MNHEY, CDR2 SVGAGI. The V and J ends lost 6 bases and 3 bases respectively, with 9 bases between them. The CDR3 spans 13 residues. Profiling relied on immunoSEQ multiplex PCR, and the TCRdb table lists in-frame clones only, not all of them. Among some 20,000 clones, 80% to 85% were seen once, and the ten largest hold around 15%. Study results and caveats: Donors were chiefly white British, with a greater number of females, and clonal diversity was perhaps underestimated. Unmutated regions of variants are reportedly targeted by nearly half of spike-specific TCRs. It was only after the peak T cell response that any repertoires were sampled. Seropositive status at baseline applied to only five or six AZD1222 recipients.

As regards this clone: Its specificity is unknown.

This sequence joins TRBV6-5 and TRBJ1-5, with a weak D call TRBD1 (5 bases). Sequencing used peripheral blood, obtained 28 days after the second AZD1222 dose. The origin of this receptor is an adult who received the AZD1222 COVID-19 vaccine. CDR3 nucleotides: TGTGCCAGCAGGCGACAGATCAATCAGCCCCAGCATTTT. Amino acids: CASRRQINQPQHF.